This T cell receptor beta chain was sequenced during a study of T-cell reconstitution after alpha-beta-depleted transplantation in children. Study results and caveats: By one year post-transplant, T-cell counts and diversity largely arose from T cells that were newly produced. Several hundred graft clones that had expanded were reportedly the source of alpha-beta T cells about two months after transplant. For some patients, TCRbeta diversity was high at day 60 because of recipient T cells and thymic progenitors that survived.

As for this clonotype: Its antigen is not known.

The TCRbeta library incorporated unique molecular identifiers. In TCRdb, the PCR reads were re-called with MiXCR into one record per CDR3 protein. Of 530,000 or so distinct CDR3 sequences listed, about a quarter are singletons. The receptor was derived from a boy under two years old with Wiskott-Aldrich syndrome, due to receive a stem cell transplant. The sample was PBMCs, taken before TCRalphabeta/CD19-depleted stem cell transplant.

For the CDR3, the DNA is TGTGCCAGCACGAACAGGGGGGCCACAGATACGCAGTATTTT. It translates to CASTNRGATDTQYF. J is TRBJ2-3 and V is TRBV12-3 or TRBV12-4; 8 positions match TRBD1. The CDR3 has 14 residues. V dropped 7 bases and J dropped 2; count of bases not matched to a gene: 5.